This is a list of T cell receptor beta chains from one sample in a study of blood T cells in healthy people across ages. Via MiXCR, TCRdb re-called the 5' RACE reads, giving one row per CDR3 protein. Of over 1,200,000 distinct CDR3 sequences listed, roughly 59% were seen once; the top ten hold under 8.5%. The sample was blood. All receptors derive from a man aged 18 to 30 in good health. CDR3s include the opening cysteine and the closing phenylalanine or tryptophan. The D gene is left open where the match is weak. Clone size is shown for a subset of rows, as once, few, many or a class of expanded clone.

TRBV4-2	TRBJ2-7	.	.	TGTGCCAGCAGCCACCGGTTTGGGTTGCAAGACGAGCAGTACTTC	CASSHRFGLQDEQYF
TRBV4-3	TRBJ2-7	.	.	TGCGCCAGCAGCCAAGATACCCGCCGACAGTACTTC	CASSQDTRRQYF
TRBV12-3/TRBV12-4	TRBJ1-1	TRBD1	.	TGTGCCAGCAGATACTCAGGGGGCGCGGGCACTGAAGCTTTCTTT	CASRYSGGAGTEAFF
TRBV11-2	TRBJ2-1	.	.	TGTGCCAGCAGCTTCCCCCCCTTCGGGGAGCAGTTCTTC	CASSFPPFGEQFF
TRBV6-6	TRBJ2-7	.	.	TGTGCCAGCAGTTATTACAGGGGAGGCGAGCAGTACTTC	CASSYYRGGEQYF
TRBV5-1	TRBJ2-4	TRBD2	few	TGCGCCAGCAGCTCCGGGACTAGTGTTAACATTCAGTACTTC	CASSSGTSVNIQYF
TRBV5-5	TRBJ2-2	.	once	TGTGCCAGCAGCTTGAACCCTAGCTATGGCGGGGAGCTGTTTTTT	CASSLNPSYGGELFF
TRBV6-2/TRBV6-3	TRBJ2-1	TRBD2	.	TGTGCCAGCAGCCCCCTGGGAGGGTATGAGCAGTTCTTC	CASSPLGGYEQFF
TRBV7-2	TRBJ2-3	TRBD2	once	TGTGCCAGCAGCTTCATGACTAGCGGGGGGGCGTCTTCCACAGATACGCAGTATTTT	CASSFMTSGGASSTDTQYF
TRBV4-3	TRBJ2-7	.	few	TGCGCCAGCAGCCAAGATCTTCAGGGACGGTGGCAGTACTTC	CASSQDLQGRWQYF
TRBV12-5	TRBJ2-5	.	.	TGTGCTAGTGGTTTCCCGTACCAAGAGACCCAGTACTTC	CASGFPYQETQYF
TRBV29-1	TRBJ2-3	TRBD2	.	TGCAGCGGCCTACTAGCGGTCACAGATACGCAGTATTTT	CSGLLAVTDTQYF
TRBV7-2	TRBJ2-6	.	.	TGTGCCAGCAGCTTAGTTGGAATTAGCTCTGGGGCCAACGTCCTGACTTTC	CASSLVGISSGANVLTF
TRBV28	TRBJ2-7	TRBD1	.	TGCGCCACCACCGGGGACAGGGAGGGCGAGCAGTACTTC	CATTGDREGEQYF
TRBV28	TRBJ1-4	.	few	TGTGCCAGCAGTGCTCTGGACAGAACTAATGAAAAACTGTTTTTT	CASSALDRTNEKLFF
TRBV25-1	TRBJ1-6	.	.	TGTGCCAGCAGTGAACGCAGTTACTCCAATTCACCCCTCCACTTT	CASSERSYSNSPLHF
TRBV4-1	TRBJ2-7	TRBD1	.	TGCGCCAGCAGCCAAGTCGGGACAGGGATTTACGAGCAGTACTTC	CASSQVGTGIYEQYF
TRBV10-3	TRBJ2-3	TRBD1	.	TGTGCCATCAGTGAAGACAGGGGGCAGACAGATACGCAGTATTTT	CAISEDRGQTDTQYF
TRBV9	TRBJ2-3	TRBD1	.	TGTGCCAGCAGCGAGACTTCCGAGACAGGGCATTGGACAGATACGCAGTATTTT	CASSETSETGHWTDTQYF
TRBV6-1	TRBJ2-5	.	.	TGTGCTAGCAGTGTAGAGTGGCGGCAAGAGACCCAGTACTTC	CASSVEWRQETQYF
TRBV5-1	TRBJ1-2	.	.	TGCGCCAGCAGCTTGGAGTCTCTCTATGGCTACACCTTC	CASSLESLYGYTF
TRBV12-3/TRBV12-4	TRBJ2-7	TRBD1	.	TGTGCCAGCAGTTTTCCGGGACAGGGGGCTGAGCAGTACTTC	CASSFPGQGAEQYF
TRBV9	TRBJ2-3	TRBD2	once	TGTGTCAGCAGCGGAGAGATAGCGGGGCGAAGCACAGATACGCAGTATTTT	CVSSGEIAGRSTDTQYF
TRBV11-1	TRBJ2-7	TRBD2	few	TGTGCCAGCTCCTCTGCTGGACTAGCCTACGAGCAGTACTTC	CASSSAGLAYEQYF
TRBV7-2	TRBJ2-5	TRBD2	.	TGTGCCAGCAGCCGCGGACTAGTAAGAGAGACCCAGTACTTC	CASSRGLVRETQYF
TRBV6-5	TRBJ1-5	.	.	TGTGCCAGCAGGGGGGCTGGTAATCAGCCCCAGCATTTT	CASRGAGNQPQHF
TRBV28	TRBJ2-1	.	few	TGTGCCAGCAGTTTGATACGGTTTGACAATGAGCAGTTCTTC	CASSLIRFDNEQFF
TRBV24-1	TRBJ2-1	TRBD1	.	TGTGCCACCAGTGACCCGGGACAGTCTCTCTACAATGAGCGGTTCTTC	CATSDPGQSLYNERFF
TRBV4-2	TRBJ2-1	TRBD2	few	TGTGCCAGCAGCCTTGTAGCGGGGAGGGAGCAGTTCTTC	CASSLVAGREQFF
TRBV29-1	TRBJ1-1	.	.	TGCAGCGTTGAAGATTCGGACACTCCGGACGCTTTCTTT	CSVEDSDTPDAFF
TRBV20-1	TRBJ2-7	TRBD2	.	TGCAGTGCTACTTCTAGCGGGAGGAGTTTGGGTGAGCAGTACTTC	CSATSSGRSLGEQYF
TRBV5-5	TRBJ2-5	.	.	TGTGCCAGCAGCTTAGGTTGGGACTCTGAATGGAGTTTAGAGACCCAGTACTTC	CASSLGWDSEWSLETQYF
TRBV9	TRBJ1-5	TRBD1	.	TGTGCCAGCAGCGTTTCGACAGGGCAGGGACAGCCCCAGCATTTT	CASSVSTGQGQPQHF
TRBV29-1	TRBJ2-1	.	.	TGCAGCGTTGAAGAAACAGACCTACGCAATGAGCAGTTCTTC	CSVEETDLRNEQFF
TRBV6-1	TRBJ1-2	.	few	TGTGCCACCACCCCCGTGACTTTCTATGGCTACACCTTC	CATTPVTFYGYTF
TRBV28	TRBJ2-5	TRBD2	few	TGTGCCAGCAGTTTACATGAGGGACTAGCGAAAGAGACCCAGTACTTC	CASSLHEGLAKETQYF
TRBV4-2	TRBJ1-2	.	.	TGTGCCAGCAGCCAAGAGGGGTACAACTATGGCTACACCTTC	CASSQEGYNYGYTF
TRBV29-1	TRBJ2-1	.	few	TGCAGCGTCTTACCGGACAGCCACAATGAGCAGTTCTTC	CSVLPDSHNEQFF
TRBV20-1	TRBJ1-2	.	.	TGCAGTGCTAGAGAGGCAAGGAGCTATGGCTACACCTTC	CSAREARSYGYTF
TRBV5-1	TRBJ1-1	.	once	TGCGCCAGCAGCCCTGTAGGCCGCCAGAACACTGAAGCTTTCTTT	CASSPVGRQNTEAFF
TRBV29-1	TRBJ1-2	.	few	TGCAGCGTTGACTTCTACTCGGGACCCAATGGCTACACCTTC	CSVDFYSGPNGYTF
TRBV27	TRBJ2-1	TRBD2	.	TGTGCCAGCAGTTTTGACCTAGCGGGAGGTCGGCAGTTCTTC	CASSFDLAGGRQFF
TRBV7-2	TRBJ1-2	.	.	TGTGCCAGCAGCTTAAAGGGCATCGACTATGGCTACACCTTC	CASSLKGIDYGYTF
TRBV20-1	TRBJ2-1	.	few	TGCAGTGCTAGAGATAATGAACATGAGCAGTTCTTC	CSARDNEHEQFF
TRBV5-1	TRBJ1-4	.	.	TGCGCCAGCAGCTTCCGGGCAGCACAGGGAGCTAATGAAAAACTGTTTTTT	CASSFRAAQGANEKLFF
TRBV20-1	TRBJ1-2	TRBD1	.	TGCAGTGCTAGCGCCCCGGGACAGGGAGTCTATGGCTACACCTTC	CSASAPGQGVYGYTF
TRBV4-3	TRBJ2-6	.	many	TGCGCCAGCAGCCAAGATGGGTCCCCCCACGGGGCCAACGTCCTGACTTTC	CASSQDGSPHGANVLTF
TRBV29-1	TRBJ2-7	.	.	TGCAGCGTTGGCGAAGGAGTTCGAAGTGCCTACGAGCAGTACTTC	CSVGEGVRSAYEQYF
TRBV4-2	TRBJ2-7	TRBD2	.	TGTGCCAGCAGCCAAGAAGTGGCTAGCGGAAACTACGAGCAGTACTTC	CASSQEVASGNYEQYF
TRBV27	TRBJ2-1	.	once	TGTGCCAGCAGTCCCTTAATTGGGGGGCCCAAGGATGAGCAGTTCTTC	CASSPLIGGPKDEQFF